Following are 16 T cell receptor beta chains from one sample sequenced in a study of shared T cell receptors in the human thymus. Repertoires were generated with immunoSEQ multiplex PCR, while TCRdb's copy carries only in-frame clones and drops some. The sample lists hundreds of thousands of clones, roughly 88% seen once, with 0.0095% to 0.013% in the top ten. These data were also reused for a study on human thymus T cells.

Material: thymocytes. These receptors originate from a boy younger than two with a congenital heart defect.

This clone occurred once. This chain connects TRBV29-1 to TRBJ2-5, with D possibly matching TRBD1 (5 bases). The CDR3 contains 15 residues. CDR1 SQVTM and CDR2 ANQGSEA come from the germline V gene. V was clipped by 5 bases and J by 2 bases, with 18 bases between them. CDR3 sequence (DNA): TGCAGCGTTACACAGGTACCACTTTCTCAAGAGACCCAGTACTTC. Residues: CSVTQVPLSQETQYF.

The chain combines TRBV2 with TRBJ2-2, with D possibly being TRBD1 (6 bases). V lost 6 bases and J lost 7, with 15 bases in between. CDR1 SNHLY and CDR2 FYNNEI come from the germline V gene. The CDR3 sequence is 14 residues long. The CDR3 region has the DNA TGTGCCAGCAGAGGCACAGGGTGGAACGGGGAGCTGTTTTTT. Translating it yields CASRGTGWNGELFF.

A single count supports this clone. The chain is built from TRBV27 and TRBJ2-2; D unclear. Germline V gene data show CDR1 as MNHEY and CDR2 as SMNVEV (reference sequence). Trimming took off 0 bases at V and 5 bases at J, with 7 bases between the two ends. This CDR3 is 14 amino acids long. CDR3: CASSLSQMTGELFF. CDR3 DNA sequence: TGTGCCAGCAGTTTATCCCAGATGACCGGGGAGCTGTTTTTT.

This chain joins TRBV14 and TRBJ1-1, with D possibly matching TRBD1 (5 bases). Per germline, CDR1 SGHDN and CDR2 FVKESK. With 5 bases removed from V and 0 bases from J, the gap between germline ends came to 13 bases. The length of the CDR3 is 15 residues. The CDR3 sequence is CASSGGEGMNTEAFF. The CDR3 DNA is TGTGCCAGCAGCGGAGGGGAGGGAATGAACACTGAAGCTTTCTTT. The whole variable domain, filled in from reference TRBV14 and TRBJ1-1, reads EAGVTQFPSHSVIEKGQTVTLRCDPISGHDNLYWYRRVMGKEIKFLLHFVKESKQDESGMPNNRFLAERTGGTYSTLKVQPAELEDSGVYFCASSGGEGMNTEAFFGQGTRLTVV.

V usage is TRBV28 and J usage is TRBJ2-5, with 9 bases matching TRBD2. The CDR3 sequence is 16 residues long. The germline CDR1 and CDR2 sequences are MDHEN and SYDVKM. With V trimmed by 3 bases and J by 2 bases, 7 bases remained unmatched. The CDR3 loop reads CASSFPPSGVQETQYF. DNA of the CDR3: TGTGCCAGCAGTTTTCCCCCTAGCGGGGTTCAAGAGACCCAGTACTTC.

This chain uses TRBV6-1 with TRBJ2-1, with D perhaps TRBD2 (6 bases). Trimming took off 2 bases at V and 8 bases at J, with 7 bases between the two ends. This CDR3 has 12 residues. Germline V lookup: CDR1 MNHNS, CDR2 SASEGT. Here the CDR3 reads CASSEWGDEQFF. The CDR3 coding sequence is TGTGCCAGCAGTGAATGGGGGGATGAGCAGTTCTTC.

This rearrangement joins TRBV4-1 to TRBJ1-1, with a weak D call TRBD1 (5 bases). Trimming pared 3 bases from V and 5 bases from J, leaving 19 bases between. Germline V CDR1 and CDR2: MGHRA, YSYEKL. The CDR3 extends over 16 amino acids. DNA of the CDR3: TGCGCCAGCAGCCACGGTAACAGAAGGGGTTGGACTGAAGCTTTCTTT. This encodes CASSHGNRRGWTEAFF.

V is TRBV4-2 and J is TRBJ2-3, with D tentatively TRBD2 (7 bases). Trimming took 3 bases from V and 3 from J, leaving 19 bases between them. This CDR3 is built from 17 residues. From germline, CDR1 is LGHNA and CDR2 YNFKEQ. The DNA of the CDR3 is TGTGCCAGCAGCCAGATTAGGGGGGGTCGACATACAGATACGCAGTATTTT. This sequence encodes CASSQIRGGRHTDTQYF.

The V call is TRBV5-1, the J call TRBJ2-1, with 7 bases lining up with TRBD1. Germline trimming cut 4 bases from V and 8 bases from J; bases unmatched to any gene: 6. Germline V gives CDR1 SGHRS, CDR2 YFSETQ. This CDR3 spans 13 amino acids. CDR3 in amino acids: CASSRGDSYEQFF. CDR3 DNA sequence: TGCGCCAGCAGCCGAGGGGACAGTTATGAGCAGTTCTTC.

This rearrangement joins TRBV27 to TRBJ2-4, with 8 bases that match TRBD1. Trimming cost V 5 bases and J 0 bases; bases outside gene matches: 6. CDR1 is MNHEY and CDR2 is SMNVEV in the germline V gene (reference sequence). This CDR3 comprises 16 residues. The DNA of the CDR3 is TGTGCCAGCAGTCCGCCGGGACAGGTAGCCAAAAACATTCAGTACTTC. This sequence encodes CASSPPGQVAKNIQYF.

The chain carries TRBV2 and TRBJ2-5; 7 bases map to TRBD1. The CDR3 is 13 amino acids. Unmatched junction bases numbered 12, after V lost 6 bases and J lost 11 bases. The germline CDR1 and CDR2 sequences are SNHLY and FYNNEI. The CDR3 loop reads CASRVDRVPPQYF. CDR3 in DNA: TGTGCCAGCAGGGTCGACAGGGTGCCCCCTCAGTACTTC.

This clone was counted only a few times. The chain has TRBV5-8 and TRBJ1-3, with 7 bases lining up with TRBD1. Looked up from germline, CDR1 is SGHTS and CDR2 is YDEGEE. The CDR3 is 15 residues long. V was clipped by 1 base and J by 7 bases; unmatched bases: 8. In nucleotides, the CDR3 is TGTGCCAGCAGCTTGAAAGGGACAGCGCGGAACACCATATATTTT. It yields the protein CASSLKGTARNTIYF.

This clone was recorded once. J is TRBJ2-1 and V is TRBV13; 11 bases fit TRBD2. V lost 1 base and J lost 7; bases outside the gene matches: 12. The CDR3 runs to 18 residues. Germline CDR1 PRHDT, CDR2 FYEKMQ (reference sequence). The CDR3 protein is CASSLVVVGTSGLNEQFF. CDR3 sequence (DNA): TGTGCCAGCAGCTTAGTAGTGGTGGGGACTAGCGGCTTGAATGAGCAGTTCTTC. Complete variable domain (other parts from reference TRBV13 and TRBJ2-1): AAGVIQSPRHLIKEKRETATLKCYPIPRHDTVYWYQQGPGQDPQFLISFYEKMQSDKGSIPDRFSAQQFSDYHSELNMSSLELGDSALYFCASSLVVVGTSGLNEQFFGPGTRLTVL.

The chain employs TRBV7-8 and TRBJ2-7; D uncertain. V dropped 4 bases and J dropped 3 bases, with 10 bases sitting between them. The CDR3 sequence is 13 residues long. The germline CDR1 and CDR2 sequences are SGHVS and FQNEAQ. CDR3 in amino acids: CASSSPSDYEQYF. The CDR3 DNA is TGTGCCAGCAGCTCCCCCAGCGACTACGAGCAGTACTTC.

The rearrangement links TRBV19 to TRBJ2-1; D may be TRBD2 (6 bases). The CDR3 runs to 17 residues. Trimming pared 5 bases from V and 2 bases from J, leaving 19 bases between. The germline V gene encodes CDR1 LNHDA and CDR2 SQIVND (reference sequence). The CDR3, as DNA: TGTGCCAGTAGTCCTCCCCCGGGGGATACTGCCTACAATGAGCAGTTCTTC. It yields the protein CASSPPPGDTAYNEQFF.

The chain employs TRBV10-3 and TRBJ1-3; 9 bases align to TRBD1. Per germline, CDR1 ENHRY and CDR2 SYGVKD. This CDR3 region has 15 residues. V lost 6 bases, J lost 3 bases, and 6 bases stayed unmatched. The CDR3 loop is CAIRHRGHYGNTIYF. The CDR3 DNA sequence: TGTGCCATCAGGCACAGGGGGCACTATGGAAACACCATATATTTT.